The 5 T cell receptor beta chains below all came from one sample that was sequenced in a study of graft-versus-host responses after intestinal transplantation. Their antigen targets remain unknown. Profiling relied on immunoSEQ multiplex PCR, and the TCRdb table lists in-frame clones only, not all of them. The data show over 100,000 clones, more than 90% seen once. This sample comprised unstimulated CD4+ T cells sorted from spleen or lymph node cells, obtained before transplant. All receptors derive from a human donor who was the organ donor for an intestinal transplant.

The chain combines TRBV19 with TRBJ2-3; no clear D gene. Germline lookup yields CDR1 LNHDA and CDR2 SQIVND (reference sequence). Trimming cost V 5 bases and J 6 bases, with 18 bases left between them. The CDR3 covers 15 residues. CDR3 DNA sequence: TGTGCCAGTAGTTCAAAAAGCCTTCCGAGGGATACGCAGTATTTT. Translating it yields CASSSKSLPRDTQYF.

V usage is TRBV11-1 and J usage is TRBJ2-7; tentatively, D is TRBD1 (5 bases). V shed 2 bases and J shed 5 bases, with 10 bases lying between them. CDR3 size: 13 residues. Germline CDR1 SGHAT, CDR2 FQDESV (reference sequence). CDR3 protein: CASSLQGSHEQYF. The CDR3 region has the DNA TGTGCCAGCAGCTTACAGGGTTCCCACGAGCAGTACTTC. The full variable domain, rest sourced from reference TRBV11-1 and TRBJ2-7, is EAEVAQSPRYKITEKSQAVAFWCDPISGHATLYWYRQILGQGPELLVQFQDESVVDDSQLPKDRFSAERLKGVDSTLKIQPAELGDSAMYLCASSLQGSHEQYFGPGTRLTVT.

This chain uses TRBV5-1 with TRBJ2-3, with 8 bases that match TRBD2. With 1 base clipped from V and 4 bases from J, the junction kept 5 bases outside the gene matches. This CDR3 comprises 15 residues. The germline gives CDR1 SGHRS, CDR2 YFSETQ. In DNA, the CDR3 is TGCGCCAGCAGCTTGAACGGGAGGGTCCCAGATACGCAGTATTTT. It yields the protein CASSLNGRVPDTQYF.

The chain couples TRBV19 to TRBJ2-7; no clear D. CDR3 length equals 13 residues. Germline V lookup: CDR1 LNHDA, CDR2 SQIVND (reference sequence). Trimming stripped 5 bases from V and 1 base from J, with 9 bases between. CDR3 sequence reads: CASSPEGSYEQYF. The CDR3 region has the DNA TGTGCCAGTAGTCCCGAAGGGTCCTACGAGCAGTACTTC. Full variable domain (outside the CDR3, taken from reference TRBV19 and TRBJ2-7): DGGITQSPKYLFRKEGQNVTLSCEQNLNHDAMYWYRQDPGQGLRLIYYSQIVNDFQKGDIAEGYSVSREKKESFPLTVTSAQKNPTAFYLCASSPEGSYEQYFGPGTRLTVT.

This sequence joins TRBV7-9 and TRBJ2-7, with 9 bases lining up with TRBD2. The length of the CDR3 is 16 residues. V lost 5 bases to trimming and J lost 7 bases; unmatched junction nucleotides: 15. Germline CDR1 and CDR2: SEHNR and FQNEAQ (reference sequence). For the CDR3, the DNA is TGTGCCAGCAGCCCGGGACTAGCAGATCCCCATAGGGAGCAGTACTTC. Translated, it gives CASSPGLADPHREQYF.